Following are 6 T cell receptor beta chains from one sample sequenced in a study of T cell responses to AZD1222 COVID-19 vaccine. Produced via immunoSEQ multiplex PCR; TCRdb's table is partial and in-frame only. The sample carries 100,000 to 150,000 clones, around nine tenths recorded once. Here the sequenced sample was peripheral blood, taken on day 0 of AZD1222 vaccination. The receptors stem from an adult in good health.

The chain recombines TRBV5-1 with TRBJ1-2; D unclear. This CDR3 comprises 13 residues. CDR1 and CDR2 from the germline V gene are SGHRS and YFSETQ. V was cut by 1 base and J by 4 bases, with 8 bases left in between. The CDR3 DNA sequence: TGCGCCAGCAGCTTGACGTCTAGCTATGGCTACACCTTC. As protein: CASSLTSSYGYTF. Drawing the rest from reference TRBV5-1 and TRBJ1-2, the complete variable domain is KAGVTQTPRYLIKTRGQQVTLSCSPISGHRSVSWYQQTPGQGLQFLFEYFSETQRNKGNFPGRFSGRQFSNSRSEMNVSTLELGDSALYLCASSLTSSYGYTFGSGTRLTVV.

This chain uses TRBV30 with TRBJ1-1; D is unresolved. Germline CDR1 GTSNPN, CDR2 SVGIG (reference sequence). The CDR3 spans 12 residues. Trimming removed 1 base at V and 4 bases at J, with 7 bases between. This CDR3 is CAWSEAGTEAFF. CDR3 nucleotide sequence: TGTGCCTGGAGTGAGGCTGGCACTGAAGCTTTCTTT. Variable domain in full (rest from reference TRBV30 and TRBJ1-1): SQTIHQWPATLVQPVGSPLSLECTVEGTSNPNLYWYRQAAGRGLQLLFYSVGIGQISSEVPQNLSASRPQDRQFILSSKKLLLSDSGFYLCAWSEAGTEAFFGQGTRLTVV.

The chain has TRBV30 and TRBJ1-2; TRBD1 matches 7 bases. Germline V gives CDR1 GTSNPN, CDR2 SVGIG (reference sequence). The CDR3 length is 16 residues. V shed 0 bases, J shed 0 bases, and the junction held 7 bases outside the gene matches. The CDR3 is CAWSVGSGGSNYGYTF. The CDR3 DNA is TGTGCCTGGAGTGTCGGGTCAGGGGGTTCTAACTATGGCTACACCTTC.

The CDR3 sequence is CASRAGGATNEKLFF. CDR3 sequence (DNA): TGCGCCAGCAGGGCAGGCGGTGCAACTAATGAAAAACTGTTTTTT. The chain carries TRBV5-1 and TRBJ1-4; no clear D. The V end was cut by 5 bases, the J end by 0 bases, with 11 bases between. The length of the CDR3 is 15 residues. The germline gives CDR1 SGHRS, CDR2 YFSETQ.

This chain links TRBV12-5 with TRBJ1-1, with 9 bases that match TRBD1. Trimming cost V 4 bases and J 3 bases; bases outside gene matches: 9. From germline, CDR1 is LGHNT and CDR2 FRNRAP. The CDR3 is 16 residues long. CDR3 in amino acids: CASGWRPGQGYTEAFF. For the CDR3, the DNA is TGTGCTAGTGGTTGGCGACCGGGACAGGGATACACTGAAGCTTTCTTT.

The CDR3 here is CASSLVLGMSLNGYTF. CDR3 DNA sequence: TGTGCCAGCAGTTTAGTTCTGGGAATGAGTCTAAATGGCTACACCTTC. This chain joins TRBV27 and TRBJ1-2, with D uncertain. Germline loops: CDR1 MNHEY, CDR2 SMNVEV (reference sequence). This CDR3 is built from 16 residues. The germline V and J ends were trimmed by 2 bases and 6 bases, with 19 bases remaining between them.